These 8 T cell receptor beta chains were sequenced from one sample in a study of Ad26.COV2.S vaccination and SARS-CoV-2 variants. Libraries were prepared by immunoSEQ multiplex PCR; TCRdb keeps only in-frame clonotypes and omits some of them. The table lists a few hundred thousand clones, around 90% of them singletons. The treatment here: roughly 19 received Ad26.COV2.S at low or high dose, single or two shots; five or six received placebo; per-sample allocation not given. Samples analyzed were those drawn on day 63 after the first vaccine or placebo injection. The sequencing used peripheral blood, collected in a trial of Ad26.COV2.S vaccine versus placebo. The receptors here all came from a person between 18 and 65 years old who received the Ad26.COV2.S COVID-19 vaccine or a placebo.

V gene TRBV19 combines with J gene TRBJ2-1; the match to TRBD2 covers 8 bases. Germline assignment: CDR1 LNHDA and CDR2 SQIVND (reference sequence). The CDR3 is 16 amino acids. The V gene end was trimmed by 6 bases and the J gene end by 0 bases; junction bases not matched to a gene: 7. The CDR3 bases are TGTGCCAGTAGCTACTTCAGCGGGAGCTCCTACAATGAGCAGTTCTTC. It translates to CASSYFSGSSYNEQFF.

V gene TRBV7-8 combines with J gene TRBJ1-2; D uncertain. Trimming took 1 base from V and 8 from J, leaving 14 bases between them. The CDR3 spans 14 residues. Germline CDR1 reads SGHVS; CDR2 reads FQNEAQ. The CDR3 bases are TGTGCCAGCAGCTTAGGTGCAGTTATGATGGGCTACACCTTC. Translated: CASSLGAVMMGYTF.

The V and J genes are TRBV11-2 and TRBJ2-5; TRBD2 aligns across 9 bases. This CDR3 comprises 15 residues. After removal of 1 base from V and 2 bases from J, the junction contained 2 bases not matched to a gene. Germline CDR1 reads SGHAT; CDR2 reads FQNNGV. CDR3 sequence reads: CASSLGLADQETQYF. CDR3 DNA sequence: TGTGCCAGCAGCTTAGGACTAGCGGATCAAGAGACCCAGTACTTC.

The count of this clone is one. V gene TRBV2 combines with J gene TRBJ2-3, with TRBD2 matching over 13 bases. This CDR3 is 15 amino acids long. The germline CDR1 and CDR2 sequences are SNHLY and FYNNEI. Germline trimming cut 7 bases from V and 4 bases from J; bases unmatched to any gene: 5. The CDR3 here is CASTQLAGGADTQYF. For the CDR3, the DNA is TGTGCCAGCACCCAACTAGCGGGAGGGGCAGATACGCAGTATTTT.

The genes are TRBV4-3 and TRBJ2-5; unclear D gene. CDR1 is LGHNA, CDR2 YSLEER, per germline. V lost 0 bases, J lost 1 base, and 6 bases lay in between. The CDR3 has 14 residues. This CDR3 is CASSQDYSQETQYF. The CDR3 DNA reads as TGCGCCAGCAGCCAAGATTACAGCCAAGAGACCCAGTACTTC.

Here the CDR3 DNA reads TGTGCCAGCAGCATTACGGGGGGAATACACCAAGAGACCCAGTACTTC. Residues: CASSITGGIHQETQYF. V is TRBV11-2 and J is TRBJ2-5; the match to TRBD2 covers 7 bases. Germline lookup yields CDR1 SGHAT and CDR2 FQNNGV. The CDR3 sequence is 16 residues long. With 5 bases clipped from V and 0 bases from J, the junction kept 9 bases outside the gene matches.

Notes on this clone: Other DNA sequences in the sample encode the same CDR3. The rearrangement links TRBV12-3 or TRBV12-4 to TRBJ1-1; no clear D gene. The CDR3 sequence is 13 residues long. Trimming stripped 6 bases from V and 1 base from J, with 9 bases between. The CDR3 loop is CASSLGPNTEAFF. CDR3 bases: TGTGCCAGCAGCCTAGGACCGAACACTGAAGCTTTCTTT.

The CDR3 protein is CASSEALVRGINTGELFF. The CDR3 bases are TGTGCCAGCAGTGAAGCGCTGGTGAGGGGGATAAACACCGGGGAGCTGTTTTTT. This chain joins TRBV6-1 and TRBJ2-2; a possible D gene is TRBD1 (6 bases). Germline CDR1 and CDR2: MNHNS and SASEGT. The length of the CDR3 is 18 residues. Trimming cost V 0 bases and J 2 bases, with 16 bases left between them.